This T cell receptor beta chain was identified during a study of T cell responses to AZD1222 COVID-19 vaccine. Losses at the gene ends were 4 bases for V and 4 bases for J; bases not matched to a gene: 5. The germline V gene encodes CDR1 SGHTA and CDR2 FQGTGA. The CDR3 spans 16 residues. Assay: immunoSEQ multiplex PCR; the TCRdb copy retains only in-frame clones and omits some. The sample has about 180,000 clones, 88% seen once. V is TRBV7-3 and J is TRBJ2-5; 14 bases line up with TRBD2. This TCR was sampled from an adult who received the AZD1222 COVID-19 vaccine. Sequenced material: peripheral blood, taken 28 days after the second AZD1222 dose. CDR3 region: CASSSGLAGVRETQYF. The DNA of the CDR3 is TGTGCCAGCAGCTCGGGACTAGCGGGAGTTCGAGAGACCCAGTACTTC.